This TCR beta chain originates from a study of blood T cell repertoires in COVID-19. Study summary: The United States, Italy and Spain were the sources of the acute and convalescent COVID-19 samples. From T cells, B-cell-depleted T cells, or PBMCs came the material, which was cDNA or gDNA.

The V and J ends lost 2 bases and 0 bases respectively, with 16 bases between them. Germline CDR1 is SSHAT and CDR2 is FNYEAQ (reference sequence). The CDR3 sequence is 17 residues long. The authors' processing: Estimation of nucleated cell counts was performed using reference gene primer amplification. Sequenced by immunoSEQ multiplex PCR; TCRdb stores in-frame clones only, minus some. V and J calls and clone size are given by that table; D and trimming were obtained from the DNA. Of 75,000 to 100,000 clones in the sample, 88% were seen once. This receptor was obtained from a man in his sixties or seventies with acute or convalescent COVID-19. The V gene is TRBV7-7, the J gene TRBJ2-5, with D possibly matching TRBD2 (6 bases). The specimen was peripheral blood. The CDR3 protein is CASSLFRPGEYQETQYF. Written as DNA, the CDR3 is TGTGCCAGCAGCTTATTCAGGCCGGGGGAGTACCAAGAGACCCAGTACTTC.